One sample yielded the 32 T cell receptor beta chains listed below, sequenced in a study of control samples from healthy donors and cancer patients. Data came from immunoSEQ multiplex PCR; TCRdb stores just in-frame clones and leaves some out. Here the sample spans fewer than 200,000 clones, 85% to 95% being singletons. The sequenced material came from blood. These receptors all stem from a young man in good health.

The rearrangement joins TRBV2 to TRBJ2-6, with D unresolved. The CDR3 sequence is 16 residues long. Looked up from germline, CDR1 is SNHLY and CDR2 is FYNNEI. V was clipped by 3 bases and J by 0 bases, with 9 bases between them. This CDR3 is CASSEVRSSGANVLTF. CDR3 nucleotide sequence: TGTGCCAGCAGTGAGGTACGGAGCTCTGGGGCCAACGTCCTGACTTTC.

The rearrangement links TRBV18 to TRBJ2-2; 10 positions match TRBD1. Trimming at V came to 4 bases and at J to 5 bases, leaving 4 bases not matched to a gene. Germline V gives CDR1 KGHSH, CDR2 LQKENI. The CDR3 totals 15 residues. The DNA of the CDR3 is TGTGCCAGCTCACTTCCGGGACAGGGGACCGGGGAGCTGTTTTTT. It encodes CASSLPGQGTGELFF. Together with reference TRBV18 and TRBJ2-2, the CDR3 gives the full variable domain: NAGVMQNPRHLVRRRGQEARLRCSPMKGHSHVYWYRQLPEEGLKFMVYLQKENIIDESGMPKERFSAEFPKEGPSILRIQQVVRGDSAAYFCASSLPGQGTGELFFGEGSRLTVL.

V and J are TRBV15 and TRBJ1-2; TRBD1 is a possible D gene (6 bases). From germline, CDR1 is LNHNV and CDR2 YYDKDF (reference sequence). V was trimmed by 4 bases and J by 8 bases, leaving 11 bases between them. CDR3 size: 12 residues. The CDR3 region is CATSTHRDGYTF. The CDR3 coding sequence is TGTGCCACCAGCACTCACAGGGACGGCTACACCTTC.

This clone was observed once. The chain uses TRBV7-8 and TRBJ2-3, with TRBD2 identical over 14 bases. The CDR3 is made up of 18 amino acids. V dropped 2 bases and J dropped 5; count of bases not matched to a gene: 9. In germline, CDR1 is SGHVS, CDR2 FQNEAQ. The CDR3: CASSLYVTSGGAGDTQYF. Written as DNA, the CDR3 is TGTGCCAGCAGCTTATACGTGACTAGCGGGGGGGCCGGAGATACGCAGTATTTT.

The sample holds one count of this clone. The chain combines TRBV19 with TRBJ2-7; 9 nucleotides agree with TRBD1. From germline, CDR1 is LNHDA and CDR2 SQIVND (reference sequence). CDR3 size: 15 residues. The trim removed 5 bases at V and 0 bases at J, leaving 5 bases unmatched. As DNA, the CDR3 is TGTGCCAGTAGTGACAGGGGGTTCGGCTCCTACGAGCAGTACTTC. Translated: CASSDRGFGSYEQYF.

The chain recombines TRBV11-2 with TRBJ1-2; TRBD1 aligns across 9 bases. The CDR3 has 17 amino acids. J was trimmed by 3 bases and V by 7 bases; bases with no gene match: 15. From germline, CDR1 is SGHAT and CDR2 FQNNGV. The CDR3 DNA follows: TGTGCCAGCACCCCCCCCGGTCACAGGGGGCTTGACTATGGCTACACCTTC. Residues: CASTPPGHRGLDYGYTF.

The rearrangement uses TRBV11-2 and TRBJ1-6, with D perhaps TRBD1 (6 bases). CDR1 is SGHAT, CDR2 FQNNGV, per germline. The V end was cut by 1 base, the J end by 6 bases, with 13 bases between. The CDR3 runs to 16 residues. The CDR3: CASSLASGRGNSPLHF. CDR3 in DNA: TGTGCCAGCAGCTTAGCGAGCGGCAGGGGTAATTCACCCCTCCACTTT.

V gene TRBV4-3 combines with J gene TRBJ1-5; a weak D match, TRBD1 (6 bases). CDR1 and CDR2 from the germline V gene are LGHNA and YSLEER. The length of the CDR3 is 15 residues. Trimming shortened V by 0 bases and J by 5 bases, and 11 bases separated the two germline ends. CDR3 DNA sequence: TGCGCCAGCAGCCAAGACAGGGGCCCGGATCAGCCCCAGCATTTT. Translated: CASSQDRGPDQPQHF.

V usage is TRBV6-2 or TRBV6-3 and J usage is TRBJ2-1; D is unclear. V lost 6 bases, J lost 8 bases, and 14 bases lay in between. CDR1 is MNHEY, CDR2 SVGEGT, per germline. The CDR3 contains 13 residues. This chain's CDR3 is CASSLLIVYEQFF. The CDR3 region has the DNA TGTGCCAGCAGCCTATTAATAGTCTATGAGCAGTTCTTC.

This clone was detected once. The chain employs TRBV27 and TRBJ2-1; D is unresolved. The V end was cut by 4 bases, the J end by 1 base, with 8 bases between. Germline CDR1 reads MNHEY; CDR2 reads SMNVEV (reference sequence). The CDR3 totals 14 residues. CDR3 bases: TGTGCCAGCAGTTCAAGCCTATCCTACAATGAGCAGTTCTTC. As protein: CASSSSLSYNEQFF.

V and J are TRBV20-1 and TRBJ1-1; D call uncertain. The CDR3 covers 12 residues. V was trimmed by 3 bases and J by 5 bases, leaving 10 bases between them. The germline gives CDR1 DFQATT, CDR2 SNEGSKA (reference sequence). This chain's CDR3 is CSASDRKTEAFF. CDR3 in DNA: TGCAGTGCTAGTGACCGGAAAACTGAAGCTTTCTTT.

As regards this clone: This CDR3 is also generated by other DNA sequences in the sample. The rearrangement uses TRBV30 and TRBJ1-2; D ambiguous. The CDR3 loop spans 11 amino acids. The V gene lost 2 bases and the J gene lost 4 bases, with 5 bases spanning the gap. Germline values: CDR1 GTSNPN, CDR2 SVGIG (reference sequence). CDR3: CAWSKGYGYTF. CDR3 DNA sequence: TGTGCCTGGAGTAAAGGCTATGGCTACACCTTC.

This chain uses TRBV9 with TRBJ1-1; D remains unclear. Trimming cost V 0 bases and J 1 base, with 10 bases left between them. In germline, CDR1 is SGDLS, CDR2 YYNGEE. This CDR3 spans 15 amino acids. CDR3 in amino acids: CASSVAQGENTEAFF. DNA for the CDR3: TGTGCCAGCAGCGTAGCTCAAGGTGAGAACACTGAAGCTTTCTTT.

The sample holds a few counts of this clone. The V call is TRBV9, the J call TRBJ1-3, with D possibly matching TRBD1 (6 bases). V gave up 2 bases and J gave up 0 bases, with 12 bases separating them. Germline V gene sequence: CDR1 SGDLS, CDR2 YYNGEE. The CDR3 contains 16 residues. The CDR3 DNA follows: TGTGCCAGCAGCGTCGGACAGCTTCACTCTGGAAACACCATATATTTT. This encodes CASSVGQLHSGNTIYF. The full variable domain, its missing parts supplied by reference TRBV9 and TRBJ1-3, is DSGVTQTPKHLITATGQRVTLRCSPRSGDLSVYWYQQSLDQGLQFLIQYYNGEERAKGNILERFSAQQFPDLHSELNLSSLELGDSALYFCASSVGQLHSGNTIYFGEGSWLTVV.

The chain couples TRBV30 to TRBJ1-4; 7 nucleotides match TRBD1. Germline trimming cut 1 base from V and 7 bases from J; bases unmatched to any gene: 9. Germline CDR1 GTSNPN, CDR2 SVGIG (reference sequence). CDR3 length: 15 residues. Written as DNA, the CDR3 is TGTGCCTGGAGTGGAGACAGGGCGACTGGTGAAAAACTGTTTTTT. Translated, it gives CAWSGDRATGEKLFF.

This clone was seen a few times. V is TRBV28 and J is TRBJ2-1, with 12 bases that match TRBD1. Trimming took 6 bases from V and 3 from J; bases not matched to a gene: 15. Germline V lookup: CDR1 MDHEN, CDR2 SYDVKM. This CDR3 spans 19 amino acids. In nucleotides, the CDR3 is TGTGCCAGCAGGAGAACCGGGACAGGGGGCGCGGTTTACTACAATGAGCAGTTCTTC. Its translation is CASRRTGTGGAVYYNEQFF.

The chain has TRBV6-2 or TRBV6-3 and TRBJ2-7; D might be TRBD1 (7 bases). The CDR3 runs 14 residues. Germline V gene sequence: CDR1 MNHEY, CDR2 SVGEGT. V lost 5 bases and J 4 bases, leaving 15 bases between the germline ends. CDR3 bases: TGTGCCAGCAGTACCCGGGCAGGGGGGTACGAGCAGTACTTC. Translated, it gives CASSTRAGGYEQYF.

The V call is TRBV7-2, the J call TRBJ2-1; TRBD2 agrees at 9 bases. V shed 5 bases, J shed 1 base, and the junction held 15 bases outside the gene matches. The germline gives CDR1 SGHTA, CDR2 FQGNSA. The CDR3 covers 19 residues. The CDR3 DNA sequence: TGTGCCAGCAGCCCCAGGGGTGGCGCGGGGGGGCCGTCCTACAATGAGCAGTTCTTC. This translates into CASSPRGGAGGPSYNEQFF.

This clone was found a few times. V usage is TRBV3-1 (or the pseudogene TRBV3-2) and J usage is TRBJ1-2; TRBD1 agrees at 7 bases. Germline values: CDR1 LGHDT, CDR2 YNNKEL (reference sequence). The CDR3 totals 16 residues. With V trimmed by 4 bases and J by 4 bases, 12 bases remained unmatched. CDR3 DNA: TGTGCCAGCAGCCCTTCCGCATTGACAGGGAGCTATGGCTACACCTTC. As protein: CASSPSALTGSYGYTF.

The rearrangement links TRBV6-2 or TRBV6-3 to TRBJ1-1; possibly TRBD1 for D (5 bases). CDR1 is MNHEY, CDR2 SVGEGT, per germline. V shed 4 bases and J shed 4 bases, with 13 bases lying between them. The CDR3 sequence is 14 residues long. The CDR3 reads CASSWGRGGTEAFF. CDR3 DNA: TGTGCCAGCAGTTGGGGGAGGGGCGGCACTGAAGCTTTCTTT.

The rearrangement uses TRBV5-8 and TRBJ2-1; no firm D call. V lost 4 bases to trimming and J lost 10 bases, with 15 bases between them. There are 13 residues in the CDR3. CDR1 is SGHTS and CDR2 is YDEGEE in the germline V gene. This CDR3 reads CASSTIRVGEQFF. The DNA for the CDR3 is TGTGCCAGCAGCACGATACGGGTAGGGGAGCAGTTCTTC.

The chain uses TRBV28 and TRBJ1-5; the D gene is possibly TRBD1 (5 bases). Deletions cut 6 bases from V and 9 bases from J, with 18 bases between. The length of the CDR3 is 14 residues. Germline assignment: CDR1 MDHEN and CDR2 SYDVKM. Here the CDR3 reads CASRRSKMGRPQHF. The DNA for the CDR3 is TGTGCCAGCAGGAGATCCAAAATGGGGCGGCCCCAGCATTTT.

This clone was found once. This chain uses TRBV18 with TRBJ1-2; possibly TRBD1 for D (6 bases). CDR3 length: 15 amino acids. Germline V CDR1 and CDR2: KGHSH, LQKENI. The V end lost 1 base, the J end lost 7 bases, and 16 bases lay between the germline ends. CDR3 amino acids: CASSPQPGGAGGYTF. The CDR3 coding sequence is TGTGCCAGCTCACCACAACCGGGGGGCGCCGGTGGCTACACCTTC. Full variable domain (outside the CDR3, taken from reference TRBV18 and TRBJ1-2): NAGVMQNPRHLVRRRGQEARLRCSPMKGHSHVYWYRQLPEEGLKFMVYLQKENIIDESGMPKERFSAEFPKEGPSILRIQQVVRGDSAAYFCASSPQPGGAGGYTFGSGTRLTVV.

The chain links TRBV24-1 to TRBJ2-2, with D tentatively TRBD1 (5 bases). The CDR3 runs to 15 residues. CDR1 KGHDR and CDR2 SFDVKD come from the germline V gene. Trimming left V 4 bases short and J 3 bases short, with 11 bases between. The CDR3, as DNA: TGTGCCACCAGTGACCCTGGACAATACACCGGGGAGCTGTTTTTT. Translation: CATSDPGQYTGELFF.

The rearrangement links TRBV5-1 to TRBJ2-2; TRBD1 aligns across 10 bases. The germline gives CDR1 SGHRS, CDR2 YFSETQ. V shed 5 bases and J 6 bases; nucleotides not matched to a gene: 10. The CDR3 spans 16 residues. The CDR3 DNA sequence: TGCGCCAGCAGTGGATCCCCGGGACAGGGGTCCGGGGAGCTGTTTTTT. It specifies CASSGSPGQGSGELFF.

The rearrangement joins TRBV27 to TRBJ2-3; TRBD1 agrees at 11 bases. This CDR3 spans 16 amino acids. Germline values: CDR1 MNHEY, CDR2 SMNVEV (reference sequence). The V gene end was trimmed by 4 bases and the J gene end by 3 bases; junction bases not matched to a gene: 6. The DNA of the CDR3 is TGTGCCAGCAGTTCCTCCGGGACAGGGGGGACAGATACGCAGTATTTT. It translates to CASSSSGTGGTDTQYF.

For the CDR3, the DNA is TGCGCCAGCAGCCTGGGAGGGGCCTCCACTGAAGCTTTCTTT. Its translation is CASSLGGASTEAFF. The gene calls are TRBV5-1 and TRBJ1-1, with D perhaps TRBD1 (5 bases). This CDR3 spans 14 amino acids. V lost 4 bases, J lost 4 bases, and 14 bases lay in between. Germline V gene sequence: CDR1 SGHRS, CDR2 YFSETQ.

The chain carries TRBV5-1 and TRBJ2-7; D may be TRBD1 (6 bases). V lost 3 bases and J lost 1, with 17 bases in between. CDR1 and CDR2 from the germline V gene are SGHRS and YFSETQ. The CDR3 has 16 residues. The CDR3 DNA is TGCGCCAGCAGCTATTCCATCGGGACACGGTCCTACGAGCAGTACTTC. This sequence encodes CASSYSIGTRSYEQYF.

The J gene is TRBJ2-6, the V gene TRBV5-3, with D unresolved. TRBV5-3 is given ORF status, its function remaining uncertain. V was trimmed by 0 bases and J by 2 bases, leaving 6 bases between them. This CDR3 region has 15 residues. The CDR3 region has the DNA TGTGCCAGAAGCTTGGTAGGAGCTGGGGCCAACGTCCTGACTTTC. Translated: CARSLVGAGANVLTF.

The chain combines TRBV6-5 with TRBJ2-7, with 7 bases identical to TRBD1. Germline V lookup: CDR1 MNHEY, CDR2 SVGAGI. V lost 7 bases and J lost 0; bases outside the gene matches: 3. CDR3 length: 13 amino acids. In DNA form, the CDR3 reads TGTGCCAGCATAGGACAGGTCTCCTACGAGCAGTACTTC. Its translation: CASIGQVSYEQYF.

The CDR3 nucleotides are TGTGCCAGCAGTGGCCGGCAGCCTAGCAATCAGCCCCAGCATTTT. Translation: CASSGRQPSNQPQHF. The chain links TRBV6-2 or TRBV6-3 to TRBJ1-5; D gene unclear. CDR1 and CDR2 (germline): MNHEY, SVGEGT. The CDR3 has 15 amino acids. The V end lost 5 bases, the J end lost 0 bases, and 11 bases lay between the germline ends.

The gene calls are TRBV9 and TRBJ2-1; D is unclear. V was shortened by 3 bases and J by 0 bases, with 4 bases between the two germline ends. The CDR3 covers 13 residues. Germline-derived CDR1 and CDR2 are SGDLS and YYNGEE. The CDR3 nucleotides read TGTGCCAGCAGCGCGAGCTCCTACAATGAGCAGTTCTTC. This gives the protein CASSASSYNEQFF.